This T cell receptor (beta chain) is from a study of CD4 T cells in relation to SARS-CoV-2 and coronaviruses. Study-wide results and caveats: Pre-pandemic and post-infection samples never came from the same donor.

TCRdb keeps only in-frame clones here, not all; method: immunoSEQ multiplex PCR. The sample lists around 9,800 clones, 80% to 90% occurring once. With regard to this clone: Antigen unknown.

CD4+ T cells from unexposed donors were obtained before the COVID-19 pandemic (2011-2018). The cells were cultured for about 10 days before CD4+ T cells were isolated. Germline CDR1 SQVTM, CDR2 ANQGSEA. CDR3 length: 12 residues. V was shortened by 2 bases and J by 7 bases, with 11 bases between the two germline ends. The clonotype originates from a human donor in good health. The rearrangement joins TRBV29-1 to TRBJ1-2; a weak D match, TRBD1 (6 bases). Input material: CD4+ T cells from PBMCs, cultured in vitro. CDR3 sequence: CSVERGAGGYTF. The CDR3 nucleotides read TGCAGCGTTGAACGGGGGGCTGGTGGCTACACCTTC.